The source of this T cell receptor (beta chain) is a study of beta chain features in type 1 diabetes. Study details: In all, 107,917,701 sorted cells from all samples were analyzed.

Expressed TCRB transcripts were sequenced after all isolated RNA was converted to cDNA. Only in-frame clones appear in the TCRdb table, and some are missing; sequencing was by immunoSEQ multiplex PCR. This table has 150,000 to 190,000 clones, around 8% appearing once. This clone came up a few times. Germline CDR1 LNHDA, CDR2 SQIVND (reference sequence). The junction had 6 bases not matched to a gene; V was cut back by 6 bases and J by 1 base. CDR3 length: 14 residues. The origin of this receptor is a man aged 18 to 30 in good health. The chain is built from TRBV19 and TRBJ2-7; 7 bases line up with TRBD1. Sequencing was done on a sample of central memory CD4+ T cells from blood. DNA for the CDR3: TGTGCCAGTAGCCTACAGGGGACGTCCTACGAGCAGTACTTC. Amino acid sequence: CASSLQGTSYEQYF.